This T cell receptor beta chain appears in the sequencing data of a study of CD8 T cells in Susac syndrome. This CDR3 has 14 residues. The V gene lost 4 bases and the J gene lost 6 bases, with 12 bases spanning the gap. Germline-derived CDR1 and CDR2 are LGHNT and FRNRAP. With random hexamers, about 0.5 to 1 ug RNA was reverse transcribed. Via MiXCR, TCRdb re-called the immunoSEQ multiplex PCR reads, giving one row per CDR3 protein. In the table there are 150,000 to 200,000 distinct CDR3 sequences, about 93% of which are singletons. The TCR originated in a human donor in good health. The sequenced sample consisted of CD4+ T cells from PBMCs. The chain joins TRBV12-5 to TRBJ2-2; no clear D gene. As DNA, the CDR3 is TGTGCTAGTGGTTCCGCCATGAGCTCCGGGGAGCTGTTTTTT. Translating it yields CASGSAMSSGELFF.